The rows below give T cell receptor beta chains drawn from one sample of a study of T cell responses to AZD1222 COVID-19 vaccine. The protocol was immunoSEQ multiplex PCR, while the TCRdb copy is restricted to in-frame clones and leaves out a portion. The data hold about 140,000 clones, with around nine tenths observed a single time. The sample here was peripheral blood, taken on day 0 of AZD1222 vaccination. Receptors originate from an adult in good health. CDR3s include the opening cysteine and the closing phenylalanine or tryptophan. Fields, in order: CDR3 DNA, CDR3 protein, V gene, J gene, clone size, D gene. The D gene is left open where the match is weak. Clone size is shown for a subset of rows, as once, few, many or a class of expanded clone.

TGTGCCAGCAGATACCAGTTTGCTTCACCCCTCCACTTT,CASRYQFASPLHF,TRBV27,TRBJ1-6,-,-
TGTGCCAGCAGCTCACGACGGACTGGGGCCAACGTCCTGACTTTC,CASSSRRTGANVLTF,TRBV7-9,TRBJ2-6,-,-
TGCAGCGTAATGGGGGGGGCCCCAGAGACCCAGTACTTC,CSVMGGAPETQYF,TRBV29-1,TRBJ2-5,-,-
TGTGCCAGCAGTGAAGGGGTATCGGACACGAGATTCTATGGCTACACCTTC,CASSEGVSDTRFYGYTF,TRBV6-1,TRBJ1-2,-,-
TGTGCCAGCAGTGAATATCCCGGACAGGGTAGTTCACCCCTCCACTTT,CASSEYPGQGSSPLHF,TRBV25-1,TRBJ1-6,-,TRBD1
TGTGCCAGCATCGCGAGGGGCGGAAGGGAAAAACTGTTTTTT,CASIARGGREKLFF,TRBV28,TRBJ1-4,-,-
TGTGCCATCAACGATAGGGAAAATATTAAGGGGGATAGGTATGAAAAACTGTTTTTT,CAINDRENIKGDRYEKLFF,TRBV10-3,TRBJ1-4,few,-
TGCGCCAGCAGCCCTGGGCGGGGAGCTGAAGCTTTCTTT,CASSPGRGAEAFF,TRBV4-1,TRBJ1-1,-,-
TGTGCCAGCAGCCACGTAGGGTCCACTGAAGCTTTCTTT,CASSHVGSTEAFF,TRBV7-9,TRBJ1-1,-,-
TGTGCCAGCAGTCTCGGGACAGCCAACAATGAGCAGTTCTTC,CASSLGTANNEQFF,TRBV28,TRBJ2-1,-,TRBD1
TGTGCCAGCTCACCACCGACGCAGGGAAGCCCCTACGAGCAGTACTTC,CASSPPTQGSPYEQYF,TRBV18,TRBJ2-7,-,-
TGTGCCAGCAGTCGGACAGGGGGGCTGGAGCAGTACTTC,CASSRTGGLEQYF,TRBV2,TRBJ2-7,-,TRBD1
TGTGCCAGCAGCGTAGAAGTTAGCGGGGTCTCCTACGAGCAGTACTTC,CASSVEVSGVSYEQYF,TRBV9,TRBJ2-7,-,TRBD2
TGTGCCAGTAGTATTCAAGGGACAGCCCAGGTGAATGAGCAGTTCTTC,CASSIQGTAQVNEQFF,TRBV19,TRBJ2-1,-,TRBD1
TGTGCCAGCAGCCCGACTGCGGGAAATGGCCGAGGAGGCTACACCTTC,CASSPTAGNGRGGYTF,TRBV3-1/TRBV3-2,TRBJ1-2,-,-
TGCGCCAGCAGCCGACAGAGGAGTGGAGAAAAACTGTTTTTT,CASSRQRSGEKLFF,TRBV4-1,TRBJ1-4,once,-
TGCGCCAGCAGCCCCTGGAGGGGACAGGGGGCATTTTACACAGATACGCAGTATTTT,CASSPWRGQGAFYTDTQYF,TRBV5-1,TRBJ2-3,-,TRBD1
TGTGCCAGCAGCTCCCTTTACAAGGCTGAAGCTTTCTTT,CASSSLYKAEAFF,TRBV5-6,TRBJ1-1,once,-
TGTGCCAGCAGTGAATTCATTGCCTACGAGCAGTACTTC,CASSEFIAYEQYF,TRBV25-1,TRBJ2-7,-,-
TGTGCCAGCGGGGTCGGACCTCCCATAAACACCGGGGAGCTGTTTTTT,CASGVGPPINTGELFF,TRBV28,TRBJ2-2,-,-
TGTGCCAGCAGACAGGGGAAGGCAGATACGCAGTATTTT,CASRQGKADTQYF,TRBV28,TRBJ2-3,-,TRBD1
TGTGCCAGTAGTCCCCAAAGGACTAGGGCCCCCAATGAGCAGTTCTTC,CASSPQRTRAPNEQFF,TRBV19,TRBJ2-1,-,TRBD2
TGTGCCACCAGCAGAGATCGGGGGTCCAGGGGTCAATCACCCCTCCACTTT,CATSRDRGSRGQSPLHF,TRBV15,TRBJ1-6,once,-
TGTGCCAGCAGCTTAACGGCAGGGACCCAAGAGACCCAGTACTTC,CASSLTAGTQETQYF,TRBV7-6,TRBJ2-5,-,-
TGTGCCAGCTCCCCGCTTAGCGGGATATCCTACAATGAGCAGTTCTTC,CASSPLSGISYNEQFF,TRBV18,TRBJ2-1,-,TRBD2
TGTGCCAGCAGTGAGGGGGGGGCGGCTAATGAAAAACTGTTTTTT,CASSEGGAANEKLFF,TRBV2,TRBJ1-4,-,-
TGTGCCAGCAGCCGCGAAGGCATGGCATTGAACACTGAAGCTTTCTTT,CASSREGMALNTEAFF,TRBV5-5,TRBJ1-1,-,-
TGTGCCAGCAGCCAGATAGTAGGGGGATCACCCCTCCACTTT,CASSQIVGGSPLHF,TRBV3-1/TRBV3-2,TRBJ1-6,few,-
TGTGCCAGCAGCAGCGGGACCTACTACACCTTC,CASSSGTYYTF,TRBV12-3/TRBV12-4,TRBJ1-2,-,-
TGTGCTACAGCGCCTGACTATGGCTACACCTTC,CATAPDYGYTF,TRBV2,TRBJ1-2,-,-
TGTGCCGCGCAGGACAGGGGGCTTGATAATTCACCCCTCCACTTT,CAAQDRGLDNSPLHF,TRBV10-3,TRBJ1-6,few,TRBD1
TGTGCCAGCAGCTCCCTTCTAAACTCTGGAAACACCATATATTTT,CASSSLLNSGNTIYF,TRBV7-2,TRBJ1-3,-,-
TGCGCCAGCAGCCTGGGGGAGCTCCAAAACACTGAAGCTTTCTTT,CASSLGELQNTEAFF,TRBV4-1,TRBJ1-1,-,-
TGTGCCAGCTCACCCCTGGACCAACCATTGAGCACTGAAGCTTTCTTT,CASSPLDQPLSTEAFF,TRBV18,TRBJ1-1,once,-
TGCAGTGCTAGAGACCCCGGGGGGCAGTACTTC,CSARDPGGQYF,TRBV20-1,TRBJ2-7,-,-
TGTGCCAGCTCACCCCGGGGACAGGAAGGTGAAAAACTGTTTTTT,CASSPRGQEGEKLFF,TRBV18,TRBJ1-4,-,TRBD1
TGTGCCAGCTCACCACCAGGGACAGGGCGCAATCAGCCCCAGCATTTT,CASSPPGTGRNQPQHF,TRBV18,TRBJ1-5,-,TRBD1
TGTGCCAGCAGACAGGGAGGGGACAGGGTGCATGGCTACACCTTC,CASRQGGDRVHGYTF,TRBV28,TRBJ1-2,-,TRBD1
TGTGCCAGACGACACAGTGTGGCCCCCCTGGGAAACACTGAAGCTTTCTTT,CARRHSVAPLGNTEAFF,TRBV6-4,TRBJ1-1,-,-
TGTGCCAGCAGCTTGGCCGGAGACAGCAGACTTACCTACAATGAGCAGTTCTTC,CASSLAGDSRLTYNEQFF,TRBV5-4,TRBJ2-1,-,-
TGTGCCAGCAGCACCGGGACAGGGGCTCTCGTCAGCTACGAGCAGTACTTC,CASSTGTGALVSYEQYF,TRBV5-8,TRBJ2-7,-,TRBD1
TGTGCCAGCAAGGGGGGACCCGACGATGAAGCTTTCTTT,CASKGGPDDEAFF,TRBV28,TRBJ1-1,-,-
TGTGCCAGCAGTCCGACAGGGGGATCGGGCGGGGAGCTGTTTTTT,CASSPTGGSGGELFF,TRBV6-6,TRBJ2-2,-,TRBD1
TGTGCCAGTAGTACCCCTAGCGGGAGTAAAGTAGGAAACATTCAGTACTTC,CASSTPSGSKVGNIQYF,TRBV19,TRBJ2-4,-,TRBD2
TGTGCCAGCAGGGGCCGAGGCAGGGGCGCAGGTCCCCCCTATAATTCACCCCTCCACTTT,CASRGRGRGAGPPYNSPLHF,TRBV28,TRBJ1-6,once,-
TGTGCCAGCAGCTTAGAAGGAAGGACTGAAGCTTTCTTT,CASSLEGRTEAFF,TRBV7-2,TRBJ1-1,-,-
TGCAGCGCGAAACGGACAGGGCACCTGAACACTGAAGCTTTCTTT,CSAKRTGHLNTEAFF,TRBV29-1,TRBJ1-1,-,TRBD1